A selection of T cell receptor beta chains follows, all from one sample in a study of cytomegalovirus exposure and HLA in healthy donors. Libraries were prepared by immunoSEQ multiplex PCR; TCRdb keeps only in-frame clonotypes and omits some of them. The sample comprises fewer than 95,000 clones, roughly four fifths of which are singletons, and approximately 0.6% rests with the top ten. Sequenced input: PBMCs. Receptors were obtained from a man younger than 40 in good health and CMV-seronegative. CDR3s include the opening cysteine and the closing phenylalanine or tryptophan. A D gene is named only where the DNA matches it firmly. Not every row has a clone size; where given, it reads once, few, many or a size class.

size: NA; V: TRBV13; J: TRBJ1-2; D: TRBD1; DNA: TGTGCCAGCAGCTCGACAGGGAAGGGCTACACCTTC; CDR3: CASSSTGKGYTF
size: NA; V: TRBV6-1; J: TRBJ2-3; D: TRBD1; DNA: TGTGCCAGCAGTCGGACAGGGAGCACAGATACGCAGTATTTT; CDR3: CASSRTGSTDTQYF
size: NA; V: TRBV5-1; J: TRBJ1-1; D: NA; DNA: TGCGCCAGCAGCCGGACGGGGGGCGCGGGCGACACTGAAGCTTTCTTT; CDR3: CASSRTGGAGDTEAFF
size: few; V: TRBV7-3; J: TRBJ2-1; D: TRBD2; DNA: TGTGCCAGCAGCTTACTAGCGGGAGACAAGCAGTTCTTC; CDR3: CASSLLAGDKQFF
size: NA; V: TRBV4-3; J: TRBJ1-1; D: NA; DNA: TGCGCCAGCAGCCAAGATGTTGGGGCGGGGGCTTTCTTT; CDR3: CASSQDVGAGAFF
size: NA; V: TRBV5-1; J: TRBJ2-2; D: TRBD2; DNA: TGCGCCACCAAGCTAGCGGTGCTCGCGAACACCGGGGAGCTGTTTTTT; CDR3: CATKLAVLANTGELFF
size: few; V: TRBV7-6; J: TRBJ2-3; D: NA; DNA: TGTGCCAGCAGCTCAATACCGGGAGCCCTAGATACGCAGTATTTT; CDR3: CASSSIPGALDTQYF
size: NA; V: TRBV13; J: TRBJ2-7; D: TRBD1; DNA: TGTGCCAGCAGCTCCCGGGACAGGGGGTACTACGAGCAGTACTTC; CDR3: CASSSRDRGYYEQYF
size: NA; V: TRBV7-6; J: TRBJ2-7; D: TRBD2; DNA: TGTGCCAGCAGCCCCGGGACTACAAATTTGGAGCAGTACTTC; CDR3: CASSPGTTNLEQYF
size: NA; V: TRBV6-1; J: TRBJ1-2; D: NA; DNA: TGTGCCAGCAGTGAGAGGACAGTCTATGGCTACACCTTC; CDR3: CASSERTVYGYTF
size: NA; V: TRBV6-4; J: TRBJ2-3; D: TRBD2; DNA: TGTGCCAGCAGGGTACTTACCGGGACTAGCGGGCCTTCATCAGATACGCAGTATTTT; CDR3: CASRVLTGTSGPSSDTQYF
size: NA; V: TRBV4-3; J: TRBJ1-3; D: TRBD1; DNA: TGCGCCAGCAGCCAAGATAGGTTCGGGACAGTTGGAAACACCATATATTTT; CDR3: CASSQDRFGTVGNTIYF
size: NA; V: TRBV2; J: TRBJ2-6; D: TRBD1; DNA: TGTGCCAGCAGTGAAGGAGACAGGGTGTACTCTGGGGCCAACGTCCTGACTTTC; CDR3: CASSEGDRVYSGANVLTF
size: NA; V: TRBV29-1; J: TRBJ1-4; D: NA; DNA: TGCAGCGTTTTAGCTAATGAAAAACTGTTTTTT; CDR3: CSVLANEKLFF
size: NA; V: TRBV2; J: TRBJ1-5; D: NA; DNA: TGTGCCAGCTCGCGGGCCCGCGGGTGGGATCAGCCCCAGCATTTT; CDR3: CASSRARGWDQPQHF
size: once; V: TRBV7-3; J: TRBJ2-3; D: TRBD1; DNA: TGTGCCAGCAGCTTAATTGCCGACAGGGGGCTGTATTTT; CDR3: CASSLIADRGLYF
size: NA; V: TRBV7-9; J: TRBJ2-1; D: NA; DNA: TGTGCCAGCAGCTTAGCGTCGCGCGGGACCTTCTACAATGAGCAGTTCTTC; CDR3: CASSLASRGTFYNEQFF
size: NA; V: TRBV5-4; J: TRBJ2-2; D: NA; DNA: TGTGCCAGCAGCTTGGAGTCTAGCTGGACCGGGGAGCTGTTTTTT; CDR3: CASSLESSWTGELFF
size: NA; V: TRBV2; J: TRBJ2-6; D: NA; DNA: TGTGCCAGCAGTGATCTCTTCAGGGCCCTCTCTGGGGCCAACGTCCTGACTTTC; CDR3: CASSDLFRALSGANVLTF
size: NA; V: TRBV5-1; J: TRBJ2-5; D: NA; DNA: TGCGCCAGCAGCTTCGCACAGGTACAAGAGACCCAGTACTTC; CDR3: CASSFAQVQETQYF
size: NA; V: TRBV13; J: TRBJ2-7; D: TRBD2; DNA: TGTGCCAGCAGCTTCCCTAGCGGAACCACCTACGAGCAGTACTTC; CDR3: CASSFPSGTTYEQYF
size: few; V: TRBV6-5; J: TRBJ1-1; D: TRBD1; DNA: TGTGCCAGCAGCCAGGACAGGGCCACTGAAGCTTTCTTT; CDR3: CASSQDRATEAFF
size: NA; V: TRBV4-1; J: TRBJ1-1; D: TRBD1; DNA: TGCGCTAGCAGCCAAGATCTCGGGCAGGGGGGCACTGAAGCTTTCTTT; CDR3: CASSQDLGQGGTEAFF
size: NA; V: TRBV6-6; J: TRBJ1-6; D: NA; DNA: TGTGCCAGCAGTTACGTAAGCAGGGTAGATTCACCCCTCCACTTT; CDR3: CASSYVSRVDSPLHF
size: once; V: TRBV6-6; J: TRBJ1-5; D: TRBD1; DNA: TGTGCCAGCACCGACAGGGACAGGGGGAATCAGCCCCAGCATTTT; CDR3: CASTDRDRGNQPQHF
size: NA; V: TRBV27; J: TRBJ2-1; D: TRBD2; DNA: TGTGCCAGCCTGAATAGCGGGAGAAATTACAATGAGCAGTTCTTC; CDR3: CASLNSGRNYNEQFF
size: NA; V: TRBV7-6; J: TRBJ2-3; D: NA; DNA: TGTGCCAGCTCCCGGACATTTGGAGATACGCAGTATTTT; CDR3: CASSRTFGDTQYF
size: NA; V: TRBV10-2; J: TRBJ1-2; D: TRBD1; DNA: TGCGCCAGCAGTCTTAAACAGGGGAACTATGGCTACACCTTC; CDR3: CASSLKQGNYGYTF
size: NA; V: TRBV4-3; J: TRBJ2-3; D: NA; DNA: TGCGCCAGCAGCCAAGATTGGGCGGGGCAAGATACGCAGTATTTT; CDR3: CASSQDWAGQDTQYF
size: NA; V: TRBV19; J: TRBJ1-2; D: NA; DNA: TGTGCCAGTAGTATAGCCGGGTTTTTAGGCTACACCTTC; CDR3: CASSIAGFLGYTF